Below are 23 T cell receptor beta chains sequenced from a single sample in a study of blood T cell repertoires in COVID-19. The data were produced by immunoSEQ multiplex PCR, yet TCRdb's version contains in-frame clones alone and is incomplete. The sample lists approximately 180,000 clones, 75% to 80% occurring once. Sequenced material: peripheral blood. Receptors originate from a woman in her 70s with acute or convalescent COVID-19.

This sequence joins TRBV7-2 and TRBJ1-6; the D is unclear. From germline, CDR1 is SGHTA and CDR2 FQGNSA. V was shortened by 1 base and J by 10 bases, with 8 bases between the two germline ends. The CDR3 runs 13 residues. This chain's CDR3 is CASSLGARSPLHF. The CDR3 DNA follows: TGTGCCAGCAGCTTAGGGGCTCGGTCACCCCTCCACTTT.

This sequence joins TRBV3-1 (or the pseudogene TRBV3-2) and TRBJ1-1; 8 bases align to TRBD1. V dropped 6 bases and J dropped 6; count of bases not matched to a gene: 6. There are 13 residues in the CDR3. Germline V gives CDR1 LGHDT, CDR2 YNNKEL (reference sequence). CDR3 in DNA: TGTGCCAGCAGACGACAGGGGAGGGCTGAAGCTTTCTTT. Translation: CASRRQGRAEAFF.

This clone occurred a few times. The J gene is TRBJ2-5, the V gene TRBV25-1; D might be TRBD2 (6 bases). CDR1 and CDR2 (germline): MGHDK, SYGVNS. CDR3 size: 17 residues. The V and J ends lost 0 bases and 1 base respectively, with 15 bases between them. In DNA form, the CDR3 reads TGTGCCAGCAGTGAATATTTGGGGGGAAGAAGCCAAGAGACCCAGTACTTC. This gives the protein CASSEYLGGRSQETQYF.

The V and J genes are TRBV6-5 and TRBJ2-2; no clear D. The CDR3 has 13 residues. Trimming cost V 0 bases and J 6 bases, with 5 bases left between them. The V gene's germline CDR1 is MNHEY and CDR2 SVGAGI. This CDR3 is CASSYSGSGELFF. CDR3 bases: TGTGCCAGCAGTTACTCTGGCTCCGGGGAGCTGTTTTTT.

This clone was picked up a small number of times. V and J are TRBV18 and TRBJ1-6; possibly TRBD1 for D (6 bases). Trimming took 4 bases from V and 7 from J, leaving 8 bases between them. The CDR3 consists of 13 residues. CDR1 KGHSH and CDR2 LQKENI come from the germline V gene. The CDR3 DNA is TGTGCCAGCTCACTAGGACAGAATTCACCCCTCCACTTT. Amino acid sequence: CASSLGQNSPLHF.

V is TRBV5-1 and J is TRBJ1-3; 10 bases agree with TRBD1. There are 17 residues in the CDR3. Trimming at V came to 4 bases and at J to 8 bases, leaving 15 bases not matched to a gene. CDR1 and CDR2 from the germline V gene are SGHRS and YFSETQ. CDR3 nucleotide sequence: TGCGCCAGCAGCCTAGGGACAGGGGTCTCTGGAAGGGACACCATATATTTT. It yields the protein CASSLGTGVSGRDTIYF.

The chain uses TRBV7-3 and TRBJ2-1, with TRBD2 matching 10 bases. V dropped 3 bases and J dropped 4; count of bases not matched to a gene: 9. Germline CDR1 is SGHTA and CDR2 is FQGTGA. The CDR3 has 17 residues. The CDR3 is CASSLRSGRAGYNEQFF. The DNA for the CDR3 is TGTGCCAGCAGCTTGCGAAGCGGGAGGGCCGGTTACAATGAGCAGTTCTTC.

V is TRBV2 and J is TRBJ2-5; TRBD2 matches 13 bases. V was clipped by 3 bases and J by 7 bases; unmatched bases: 11. Germline CDR1 SNHLY, CDR2 FYNNEI. The CDR3 loop spans 17 amino acids. CDR3 loop: CASSEGRTSGSYGTQYF. The CDR3 DNA sequence: TGTGCCAGCAGTGAGGGTCGGACTAGCGGGAGCTACGGGACCCAGTACTTC. Based on the CDR3 plus reference TRBV2 and TRBJ2-5, the full variable domain is EPEVTQTPSHQVTQMGQEVILRCVPISNHLYFYWYRQILGQKVEFLVSFYNNEISEKSEIFDDQFSVERPDGSNFTLKIRSTKLEDSAMYFCASSEGRTSGSYGTQYFGPGTRLLVL.

V gene TRBV4-1 combines with J gene TRBJ2-7; D possibly corresponds to TRBD2 (5 bases). With 0 bases removed from V and 3 bases from J, the gap between germline ends came to 9 bases. CDR1 is MGHRA and CDR2 is YSYEKL in the germline V gene. The CDR3 is 14 residues long. CDR3 protein: CASSQDRGNYEQYF. The CDR3 nucleotides are TGCGCCAGCAGCCAAGACCGGGGAAACTACGAGCAGTACTTC.

The V and J genes are TRBV6-5 and TRBJ1-1; D call uncertain. Germline V gene data show CDR1 as MNHEY and CDR2 as SVGAGI. Trimming stripped 7 bases from V and 1 base from J, with 13 bases between. This CDR3 contains 14 residues. For the CDR3, the DNA is TGTGCCAGCACAGTAGTCGGGAGGAACACTGAAGCTTTCTTT. This codes for CASTVVGRNTEAFF.

The chain is built from TRBV30 and TRBJ1-5; D possibly corresponds to TRBD1 (5 bases). Trimming removed 2 bases at V and 11 bases at J, with 13 bases between. Per germline, CDR1 GTSNPN and CDR2 SVGIG (reference sequence). This CDR3 comprises 12 residues. The DNA of the CDR3 is TGTGCCTGGAGTTCCGGCCGGGGGGCCCAGCATTTT. Its protein is CAWSSGRGAQHF.

V and J are TRBV19 and TRBJ1-1; no clear D gene. V was clipped by 5 bases and J by 1 base, with 5 bases between them. The CDR3 covers 12 residues. In germline, CDR1 is LNHDA, CDR2 SQIVND (reference sequence). CDR3 bases: TGTGCCAGTAGTCCGGGGAACACTGAAGCTTTCTTT. Its translation: CASSPGNTEAFF. The complete variable domain, with remaining parts taken from reference TRBV19 and TRBJ1-1, reads DGGITQSPKYLFRKEGQNVTLSCEQNLNHDAMYWYRQDPGQGLRLIYYSQIVNDFQKGDIAEGYSVSREKKESFPLTVTSAQKNPTAFYLCASSPGNTEAFFGQGTRLTVV.

The chain uses TRBV13 and TRBJ2-5; tentative D call: TRBD2 (5 bases). The CDR3 is 13 residues long. The V end lost 4 bases, the J end lost 5 bases, and 11 bases lay between the germline ends. Germline CDR1 PRHDT, CDR2 FYEKMQ (reference sequence). The CDR3 bases are TGTGCCAGCAGCTATAGGACTGATGAGACCCAGTACTTC. Amino acid sequence: CASSYRTDETQYF. Full variable domain (rest looked up from reference TRBV13 and TRBJ2-5): AAGVIQSPRHLIKEKRETATLKCYPIPRHDTVYWYQQGPGQDPQFLISFYEKMQSDKGSIPDRFSAQQFSDYHSELNMSSLELGDSALYFCASSYRTDETQYFGPGTRLLVL.

The chain carries TRBV19 and TRBJ1-1; 8 nucleotides align to TRBD1. Germline V lookup: CDR1 LNHDA, CDR2 SQIVND (reference sequence). Trimming removed 5 bases from V and 3 bases from J; junction bases left unmatched: 17. The CDR3 totals 18 residues. The CDR3 sequence: CASSPKNPGTGWYTEAFF. Here the CDR3 DNA reads TGTGCCAGTAGTCCCAAAAACCCCGGGACAGGTTGGTACACTGAAGCTTTCTTT.

The rearrangement joins TRBV24-1 to TRBJ1-2, with TRBD1 matching over 11 bases. V lost 5 bases, J lost 5 bases, and 0 bases stayed unmatched. The V gene's germline CDR1 is KGHDR and CDR2 SFDVKD. This CDR3 is 13 amino acids long. The CDR3 region is CATSGDRGYGYTF. The CDR3 DNA is TGTGCCACCAGTGGGGACAGGGGGTATGGCTACACCTTC.

V and J are TRBV11-2 and TRBJ2-1; 7 bases are a match to TRBD2. The CDR3 spans 16 residues. Germline CDR1 reads SGHAT; CDR2 reads FQNNGV. The trim removed 1 base at V and 15 bases at J, leaving 18 bases unmatched. The CDR3 protein is CASSLGGGFRTMSGFF. CDR3 DNA sequence: TGTGCCAGCAGCTTAGGGGGGGGATTCCGAACAATGAGTGGGTTCTTC. The variable domain in full, with the rest retrieved from reference TRBV11-2 and TRBJ2-1, is EAGVAQSPRYKIIEKRQSVAFWCNPISGHATLYWYQQILGQGPKLLIQFQNNGVVDDSQLPKDRFSAERLKGVDSTLKIQPAKLEDSAVYLCASSLGGGFRTMSGFFGPGTRLTVL.

The gene calls are TRBV7-2 and TRBJ2-5; 11 bases are a match to TRBD1. This CDR3 contains 16 residues. In germline, CDR1 is SGHTA, CDR2 FQGNSA. Unmatched junction bases numbered 9, after V lost 4 bases and J lost 5 bases. The CDR3 loop is CASSSRTGGFGETQYF. The CDR3 nucleotides are TGTGCCAGCAGCTCGCGGACAGGGGGCTTCGGCGAGACCCAGTACTTC. The entire variable domain, with the rest obtained from reference TRBV7-2 and TRBJ2-5, is as follows: GAGVSQSPSNKVTEKGKDVELRCDPISGHTALYWYRQSLGQGLEFLIYFQGNSAPDKSGLPSDRFSAERTGGSVSTLTIQRTQQEDSAVYLCASSSRTGGFGETQYFGPGTRLLVL.

This chain uses TRBV5-4 with TRBJ1-1, with 7 nucleotides matching TRBD1. The CDR3 totals 16 residues. From germline, CDR1 is SGHNT and CDR2 YYREEE (reference sequence). Germline trimming cut 1 base from V and 1 base from J; bases unmatched to any gene: 7. DNA for the CDR3: TGTGCCAGCAGCTTGTTTGCAGGGGGAGGGAACACTGAAGCTTTCTTT. This encodes CASSLFAGGGNTEAFF. The variable domain in full, completed from reference TRBV5-4 and TRBJ1-1, reads ETGVTQSPTHLIKTRGQQVTLRCSSQSGHNTVSWYQQALGQGPQFIFQYYREEENGRGNFPPRFSGLQFPNYSSELNVNALELDDSALYLCASSLFAGGGNTEAFFGQGTRLTVV.

This chain uses TRBV11-2 with TRBJ2-4; D not resolved. The V and J ends lost 1 base and 1 base respectively, with 11 bases between them. Germline CDR1 reads SGHAT; CDR2 reads FQNNGV. The CDR3 has 16 residues. CDR3 sequence (DNA): TGTGCCAGCAGCTTAGTTCACGGGTTCGCCAAAAACATTCAGTACTTC. Translating it yields CASSLVHGFAKNIQYF.

The V gene is TRBV9, the J gene TRBJ2-2, with 8 bases fitting TRBD1. The junction had 10 bases not matched to a gene; V was cut back by 2 bases and J by 7 bases. CDR3 length: 16 residues. The germline gives CDR1 SGDLS, CDR2 YYNGEE. The CDR3 nucleotides are TGTGCCAGCAGCGTCTCGGGCAGGGGGCAGGTCGGGGAGCTGTTTTTT. It yields the protein CASSVSGRGQVGELFF.

The rearrangement links TRBV5-4 to TRBJ2-3; 7 bases agree with TRBD2. Germline trimming cut 6 bases from V and 5 bases from J; bases unmatched to any gene: 9. This CDR3 is built from 14 residues. Germline V lookup: CDR1 SGHNT, CDR2 YYREEE (reference sequence). CDR3 DNA: TGTGCCAGCACAAACGCGGGAGACGTAGATACGCAGTATTTT. Its protein product is CASTNAGDVDTQYF.

The sample holds a few counts of this clone. V usage is TRBV14 and J usage is TRBJ1-4; 10 bases fit TRBD1. The CDR3 totals 15 residues. J was trimmed by 7 bases and V by 5 bases; bases with no gene match: 7. Per the germline V gene, CDR1 is SGHDN and CDR2 is FVKESK. CDR3 DNA sequence: TGTGCCAGCAGCTTCCGGACAGGGGGGAGTGAAAAACTGTTTTTT. Its translation: CASSFRTGGSEKLFF.

This chain joins TRBV7-8 and TRBJ1-5; D is undetermined. The germline gives CDR1 SGHVS, CDR2 FQNEAQ. This CDR3 is built from 14 residues. Trimming left V 3 bases short and J 1 base short, with 7 bases between. Here the CDR3 reads CASSFRMSNQPQHF. CDR3 DNA: TGTGCCAGCAGCTTCAGGATGAGCAATCAGCCCCAGCATTTT.